Listed here is a single T cell receptor (beta chain). Alopecia areata patients had lesional scalp punch biopsies and peripheral blood taken from them. The sample is drawn from a study of CD8+ T cells in alopecia areata. This CDR3 has 14 amino acids. With 4 bases removed from V and 3 bases from J, the gap between germline ends came to 12 bases. Germline values: CDR1 SGHTA, CDR2 FQGTGA. The authors extracted RNA and reverse transcribed it into cDNA as the sequencing template. Only in-frame clones appear in the TCRdb table, and some are missing; sequencing was by immunoSEQ multiplex PCR. The sample shows tens of thousands of clones, approximately 64% of them seen only once.

This sequence was found in a human donor with alopecia areata. V is TRBV7-3 and J is TRBJ2-5; D gene ambiguous. The sequences come from CD8+ T cells sorted from blood, collected at week 0. The CDR3 bases are TGTGCCAGCAGCTCTGGGCCAACCGAAGAGACCCAGTACTTC. Its protein product is CASSSGPTEETQYF.